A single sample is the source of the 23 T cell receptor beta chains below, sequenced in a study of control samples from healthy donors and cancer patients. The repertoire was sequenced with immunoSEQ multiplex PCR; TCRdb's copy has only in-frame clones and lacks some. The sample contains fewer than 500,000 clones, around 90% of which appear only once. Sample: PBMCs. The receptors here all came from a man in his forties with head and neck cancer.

CDR3 DNA: TGCGCCAGCAGCTTGGAGGGGGATAACCAAGAGACCCAGTACTTC. Amino acid sequence: CASSLEGDNQETQYF. V gene TRBV5-1 combines with J gene TRBJ2-5; D is perhaps TRBD1 (6 bases). Germline-derived CDR1 and CDR2 are SGHRS and YFSETQ. The V gene lost 0 bases and the J gene lost 0 bases, with 9 bases spanning the gap. CDR3 size: 15 residues.

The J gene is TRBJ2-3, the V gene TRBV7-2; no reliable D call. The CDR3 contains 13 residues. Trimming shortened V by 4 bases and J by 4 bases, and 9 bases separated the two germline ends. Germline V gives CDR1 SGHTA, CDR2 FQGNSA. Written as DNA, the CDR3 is TGTGCCAGCAGCTCCCCCTTGGCAGATACGCAGTATTTT. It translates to CASSSPLADTQYF.

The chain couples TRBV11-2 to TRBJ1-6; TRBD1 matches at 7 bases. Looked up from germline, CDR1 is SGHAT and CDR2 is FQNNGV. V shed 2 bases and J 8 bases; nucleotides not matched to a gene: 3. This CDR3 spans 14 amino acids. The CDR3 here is CASSLPRGDSPLHF. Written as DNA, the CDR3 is TGTGCCAGCAGCTTACCCAGGGGGGATTCACCCCTCCACTTT. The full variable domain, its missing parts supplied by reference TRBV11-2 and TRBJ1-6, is EAGVAQSPRYKIIEKRQSVAFWCNPISGHATLYWYQQILGQGPKLLIQFQNNGVVDDSQLPKDRFSAERLKGVDSTLKIQPAKLEDSAVYLCASSLPRGDSPLHFGNGTRLTVT.

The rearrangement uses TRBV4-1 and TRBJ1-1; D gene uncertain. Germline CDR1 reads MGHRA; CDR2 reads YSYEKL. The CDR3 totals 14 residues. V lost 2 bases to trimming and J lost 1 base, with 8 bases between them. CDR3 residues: CASSQFEWNTEAFF. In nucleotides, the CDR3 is TGCGCCAGCAGCCAATTCGAATGGAACACTGAAGCTTTCTTT.

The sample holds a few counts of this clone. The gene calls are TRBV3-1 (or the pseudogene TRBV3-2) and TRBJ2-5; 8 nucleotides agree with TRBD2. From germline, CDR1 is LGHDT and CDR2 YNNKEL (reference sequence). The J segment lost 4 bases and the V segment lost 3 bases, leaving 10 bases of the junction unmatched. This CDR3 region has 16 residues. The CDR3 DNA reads TGTGCCAGCAGCCAGAGGGCCGGGGGGGCCGGAGAGACCCAGTACTTC. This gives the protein CASSQRAGGAGETQYF.

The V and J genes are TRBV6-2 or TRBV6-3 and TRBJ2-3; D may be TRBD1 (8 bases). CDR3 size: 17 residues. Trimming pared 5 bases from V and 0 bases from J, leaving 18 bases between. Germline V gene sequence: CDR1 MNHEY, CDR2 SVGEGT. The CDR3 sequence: CASSASGTGVSTDTQYF. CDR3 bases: TGTGCCAGCAGTGCGAGCGGGACAGGAGTTAGCACAGATACGCAGTATTTT.

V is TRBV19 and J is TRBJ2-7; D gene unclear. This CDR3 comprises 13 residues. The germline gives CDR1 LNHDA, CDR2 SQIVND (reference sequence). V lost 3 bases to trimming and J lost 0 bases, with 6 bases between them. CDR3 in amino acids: CASSMFLSYEQYF. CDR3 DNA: TGTGCCAGTAGTATGTTCCTCTCCTACGAGCAGTACTTC.

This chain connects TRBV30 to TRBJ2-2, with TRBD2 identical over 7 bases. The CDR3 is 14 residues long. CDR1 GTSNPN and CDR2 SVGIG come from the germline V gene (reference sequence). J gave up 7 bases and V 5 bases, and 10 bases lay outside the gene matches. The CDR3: CAWGGLPRNGELFF. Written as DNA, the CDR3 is TGTGCCTGGGGGGGACTACCGCGGAACGGGGAGCTGTTTTTT.

The CDR3 DNA sequence: TGTGCCAGCAGCTCCAACACTGAAGCTTTCTTT. Its protein product is CASSSNTEAFF. The chain couples TRBV5-6 to TRBJ1-1; D is unresolved. V was shortened by 3 bases and J by 2 bases, with 2 bases between the two germline ends. The CDR3 length is 11 residues. Germline CDR1 SGHDT, CDR2 YYEEEE.

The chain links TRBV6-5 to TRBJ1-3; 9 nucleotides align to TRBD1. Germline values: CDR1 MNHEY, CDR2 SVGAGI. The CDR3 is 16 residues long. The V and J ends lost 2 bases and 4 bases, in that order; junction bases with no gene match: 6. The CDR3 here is CASSYQQGARGNTIYF. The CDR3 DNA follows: TGTGCCAGCAGTTACCAACAGGGGGCCCGAGGAAACACCATATATTTT.

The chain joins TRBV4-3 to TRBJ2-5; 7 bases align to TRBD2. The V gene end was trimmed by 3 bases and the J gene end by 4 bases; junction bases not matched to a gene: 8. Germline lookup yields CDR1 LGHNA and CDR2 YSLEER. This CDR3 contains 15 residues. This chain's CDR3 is CASSQTRGVGETQYF. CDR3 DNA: TGCGCCAGCAGCCAGACCCGGGGGGTAGGAGAGACCCAGTACTTC.

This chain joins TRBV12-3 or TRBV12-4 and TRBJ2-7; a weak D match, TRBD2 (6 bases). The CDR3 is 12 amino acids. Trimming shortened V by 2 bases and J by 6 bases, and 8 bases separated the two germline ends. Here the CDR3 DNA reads TGTGCCAGCAGTTTATCGGGACTCGAGCAGTACTTC. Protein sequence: CASSLSGLEQYF.

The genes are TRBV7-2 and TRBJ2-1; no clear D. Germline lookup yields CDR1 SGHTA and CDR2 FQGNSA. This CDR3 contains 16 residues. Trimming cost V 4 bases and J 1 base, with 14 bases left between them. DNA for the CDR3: TGTGCCAGCAGCTACCGAATTTTTACGTCCTACAATGAGCAGTTCTTC. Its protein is CASSYRIFTSYNEQFF.

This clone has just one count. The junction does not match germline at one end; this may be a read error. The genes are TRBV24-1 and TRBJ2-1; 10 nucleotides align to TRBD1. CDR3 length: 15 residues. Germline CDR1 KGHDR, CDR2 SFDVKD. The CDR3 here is CATGDMDRGDNEQFF. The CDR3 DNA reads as TGTGCCACCGGTGATATGGACAGGGGGGACAATGAGCAGTTCTTC.

Here the CDR3 DNA reads TGTGCCAGCAGGGGACAGGGCGATTCACCCCTCCACTTT. Its translation is CASRGQGDSPLHF. The chain recombines TRBV12-3 or TRBV12-4 with TRBJ1-6; 9 positions match TRBD1. With V trimmed by 6 bases and J by 8 bases, 2 bases remained unmatched. The CDR3 extends over 13 amino acids.

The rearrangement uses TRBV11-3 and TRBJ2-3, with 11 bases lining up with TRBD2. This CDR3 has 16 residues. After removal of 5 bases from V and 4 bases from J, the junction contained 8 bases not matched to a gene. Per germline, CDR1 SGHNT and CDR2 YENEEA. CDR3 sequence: CASSHRSGGAADTQYF. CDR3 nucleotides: TGTGCCAGCAGCCACCGTAGCGGGGGGGCTGCAGATACGCAGTATTTT.

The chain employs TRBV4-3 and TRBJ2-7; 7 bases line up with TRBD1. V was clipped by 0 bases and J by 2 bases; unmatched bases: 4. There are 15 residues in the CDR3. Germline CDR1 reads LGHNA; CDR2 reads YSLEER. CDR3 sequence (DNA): TGCGCCAGCAGCCAAGAACAGGGGTCTCCCTACGAGCAGTACTTC. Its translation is CASSQEQGSPYEQYF.

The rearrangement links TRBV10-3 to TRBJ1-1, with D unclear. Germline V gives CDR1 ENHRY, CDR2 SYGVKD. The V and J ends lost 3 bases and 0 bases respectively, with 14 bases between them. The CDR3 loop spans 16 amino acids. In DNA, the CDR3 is TGTGCCATCAGTGACGGGAATTTTCAATTGAACACTGAAGCTTTCTTT. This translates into CAISDGNFQLNTEAFF.

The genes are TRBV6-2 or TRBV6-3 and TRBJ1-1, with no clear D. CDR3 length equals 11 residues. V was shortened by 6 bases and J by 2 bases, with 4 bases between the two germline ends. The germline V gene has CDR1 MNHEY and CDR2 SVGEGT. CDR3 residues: CASSENTEAFF. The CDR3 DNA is TGTGCCAGCAGCGAAAACACTGAAGCTTTCTTT.

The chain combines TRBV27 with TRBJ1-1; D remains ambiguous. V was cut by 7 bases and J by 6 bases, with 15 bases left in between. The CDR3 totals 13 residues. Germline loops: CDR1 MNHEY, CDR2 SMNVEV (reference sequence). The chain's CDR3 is CASTSNWESEAFF. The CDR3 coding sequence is TGTGCCAGCACCTCCAATTGGGAGTCTGAAGCTTTCTTT.

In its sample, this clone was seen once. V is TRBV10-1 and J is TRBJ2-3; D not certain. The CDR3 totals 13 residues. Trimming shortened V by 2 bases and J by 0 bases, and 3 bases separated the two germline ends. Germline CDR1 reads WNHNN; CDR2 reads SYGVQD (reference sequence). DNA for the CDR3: TGCGCCAGCAGTGAGGACAGCACAGATACGCAGTATTTT. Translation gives CASSEDSTDTQYF.

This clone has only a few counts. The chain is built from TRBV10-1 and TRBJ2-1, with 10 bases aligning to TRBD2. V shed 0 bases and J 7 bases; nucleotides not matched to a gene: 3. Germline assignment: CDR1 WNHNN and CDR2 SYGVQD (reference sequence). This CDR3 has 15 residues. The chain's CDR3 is CASSESGTSVNEQFF. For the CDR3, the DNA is TGCGCCAGCAGTGAGTCTGGGACTAGCGTTAATGAGCAGTTCTTC.

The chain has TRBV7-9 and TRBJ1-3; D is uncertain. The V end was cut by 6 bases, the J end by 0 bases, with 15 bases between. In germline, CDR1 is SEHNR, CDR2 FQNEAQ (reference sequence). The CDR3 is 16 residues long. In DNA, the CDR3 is TGTGCCAGCAGTTACCCGGAGTCTCTCTCTGGAAACACCATATATTTT. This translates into CASSYPESLSGNTIYF.